This TCR beta chain was retrieved from a study of T cell repertoires in cytomegalovirus infection. In the study overall: Indications came from public TCR beta signatures; they pointed to CMV infection and to a matching HLA type. Study observations and caveats: Dominating the ex vivo response were TCR beta clonotypes that were CMV-specific and HLA-C-restricted.

TCRdb processed the reads anew with MiXCR; each CDR3 protein has one entry. This sample has approximately 470,000 distinct CDR3 sequences, with 42% found just once. Germline loops: CDR1 MNHNS, CDR2 SASEGT. Trimming shortened V by 6 bases and J by 2 bases, and 13 bases separated the two germline ends. The CDR3 covers 15 residues. In regard to this clonotype: Its antigen is not known.

This sequence was found in a human donor in good health (CMV status not recorded). Some clones in this sample may be carry-over from other donors' samples. The chain joins TRBV6-1 to TRBJ2-2; unclear D gene. Material: cultured PBMCs, obtained from culture after CMV antigen stimulation. The CDR3 DNA sequence: TGTGCCAGCAGAATCACAACCCCTAACACCGGGGAGCTGTTTTTT. Residues: CASRITTPNTGELFF.